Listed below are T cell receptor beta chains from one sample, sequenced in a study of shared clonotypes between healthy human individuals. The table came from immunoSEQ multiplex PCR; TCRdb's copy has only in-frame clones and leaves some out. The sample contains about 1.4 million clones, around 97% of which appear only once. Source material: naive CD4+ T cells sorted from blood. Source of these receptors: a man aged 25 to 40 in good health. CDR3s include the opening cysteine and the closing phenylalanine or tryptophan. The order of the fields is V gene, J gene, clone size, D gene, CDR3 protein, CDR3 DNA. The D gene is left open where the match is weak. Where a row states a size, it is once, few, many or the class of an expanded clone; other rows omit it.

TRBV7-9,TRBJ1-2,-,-,CASSPGRHYGYTF,TGTGCCAGCAGCCCAGGACGGCACTATGGCTACACCTTC
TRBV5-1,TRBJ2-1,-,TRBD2,CASSLGLADPRGEQFF,TGCGCCAGCAGCTTGGGACTAGCGGACCCACGGGGTGAGCAGTTCTTC
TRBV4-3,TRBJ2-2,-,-,CASSQDITPGELFF,TGCGCCAGCAGCCAAGATATAACCCCCGGGGAGCTGTTTTTT
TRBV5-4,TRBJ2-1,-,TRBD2,CASSSSGRAYNEQFF,TGTGCCAGCAGCTCCAGCGGGAGGGCCTACAATGAGCAGTTCTTC
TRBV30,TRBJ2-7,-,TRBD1,CAWSDDRGNYEQYF,TGTGCCTGGAGCGACGACAGGGGGAACTACGAGCAGTACTTC
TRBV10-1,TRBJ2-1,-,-,CASSVGAQTWNEQFF,TGCGCCAGCAGTGTGGGGGCCCAGACCTGGAATGAGCAGTTCTTC
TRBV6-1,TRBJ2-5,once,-,CASSEAPQETQYF,TGTGCCAGCAGTGAGGCCCCCCAAGAGACCCAGTACTTC
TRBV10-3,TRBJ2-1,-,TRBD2,CAITTSGTYSEQFF,TGTGCCATCACGACTAGCGGGACCTACAGTGAGCAGTTCTTC
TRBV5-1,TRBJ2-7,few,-,CASSLLSQATYEQYF,TGCGCCAGCAGCTTGCTCAGCCAGGCGACCTACGAGCAGTACTTC
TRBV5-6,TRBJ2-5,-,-,CASSFLGWRSQETQYF,TGTGCCAGCAGCTTTCTCGGGTGGCGGTCCCAAGAGACCCAGTACTTC
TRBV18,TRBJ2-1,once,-,CASSLYNEQFF,TGTGCCAGCTCGCTCTACAATGAGCAGTTCTTC
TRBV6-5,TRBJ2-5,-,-,CASTQGLTTQETQYF,TGTGCCAGCACCCAGGGACTTACGACGCAAGAGACCCAGTACTTC
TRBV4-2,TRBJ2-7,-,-,CASSQGRLQSSYEQYF,TGTGCCAGCAGCCAAGGGCGGTTACAGAGCTCCTACGAGCAGTACTTC
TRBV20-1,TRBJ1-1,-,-,CSASRNTEAFF,TGCAGTGCTAGCCGGAACACTGAAGCTTTCTTT
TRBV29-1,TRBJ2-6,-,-,CSVETDSGANVLTF,TGCAGCGTTGAAACAGACTCTGGGGCCAACGTCCTGACTTTC
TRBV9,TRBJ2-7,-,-,CASSLSASYEQYF,TGTGCCAGCAGCCTGAGTGCCTCCTACGAGCAGTACTTC